This TCR gamma chain derives from a study of γδ T cells in repeated Plasmodium falciparum infection. CDR3 length: 11 residues. Germline assignment: CDR1 EGSTGY and CDR2 YDSYTSSV. Vgamma9/Vdelta2+ and Vdelta2-negative gammadelta T cells were flow-sorted from PBMC for bulk sequencing. This clone has ten or more counts. With a far larger clone one base away, a read error is the likely cause. Additional DNA sequences in this sample encode the identical CDR3. TCRdb re-called the multiplex PCR reads through CATT. The data hold 25,000 to 35,000 gamma-chain clones, with 1.4% observed a single time. For the V gene the call is TRGV4; the J gene has no call. Sequenced input: gamma-delta T cells from blood. The TCR originated in a pool of human donors (malaria-infected and uninfected, not separated). This CDR3 is CATWDARVGVF. DNA for the CDR3: TGTGCCACCTGGGATGCACGGGTTGGAGTCTTT.